Each of the 24 T cell receptor beta chains below was sequenced from the same sample in a study of T cell repertoires in cytomegalovirus infection. TCRdb ran MiXCR on the reads and lists one entry per CDR3 protein. The data hold around 450,000 distinct CDR3 sequences, with roughly a third observed a single time. The material sequenced was PBMCs. These receptors came from a human donor in good health (CMV status not recorded). Some clones in this sample may be carry-over from other donors' samples.

The chain uses TRBV10-3 and TRBJ2-5; 9 bases agree with TRBD1. Trimming removed 3 bases from V and 3 bases from J; junction bases left unmatched: 5. CDR3 size: 15 residues. Germline-derived CDR1 and CDR2 are ENHRY and SYGVKD. This CDR3 is CAISDGGTGKETQYF. DNA for the CDR3: TGTGCCATCAGTGACGGTGGGACAGGGAAAGAGACCCAGTACTTC.

The rearrangement uses TRBV7-2 and TRBJ2-7; either TRBD1 or TRBD2 may fit D (6 bases each). The ends were cut back, 1 base at V and 2 bases at J, with 12 bases in the middle. This CDR3 contains 15 residues. From germline, CDR1 is SGHTA and CDR2 FQGNSA. The CDR3 sequence is CASSLGGGTTYEQYF. DNA of the CDR3: TGTGCCAGCAGCTTAGGTGGCGGGACAACCTACGAGCAGTACTTC.

This clonotype was recorded a few times. This chain joins TRBV6-5 and TRBJ1-1, with D possibly matching TRBD1 (5 bases). V dropped 8 bases and J dropped 2 bases, with 12 bases sitting between them. The CDR3 consists of 13 residues. Germline values: CDR1 MNHEY, CDR2 SVGAGI. The CDR3 nucleotides read TGTGCCAGCCAAGGAGGGGACAACACTGAAGCTTTCTTT. Residues: CASQGGDNTEAFF.

Only a few counts were recorded for this clonotype. The J gene is TRBJ2-2, the V gene TRBV12-3 or TRBV12-4, with D unclear. Deletions cut 5 bases from V and 4 bases from J, with 20 bases between. This CDR3 has 17 residues. CDR3 bases: TGTGCCAGCAGTCTCCGAGTTGTGGTTCAAGGCACCGGGGAGCTGTTTTTT. Amino acid sequence: CASSLRVVVQGTGELFF.

Comments on this clonotype: This clone may be a read error of a much larger clone one base away. DNA for the CDR3: TGTGCCAGCAGCTTCCGGTGGCGCAGGGAGACCCAGTACTTC. Protein product: CASSFRWRRETQYF. The chain is built from TRBV7-2 and TRBJ2-5; D uncertain. The CDR3 consists of 14 residues. CDR1 is SGHTA and CDR2 is FQGNSA in the germline V gene. V lost 3 bases, J lost 5 bases, and 13 bases lay in between. The whole variable domain, remainder taken from reference TRBV7-2 and TRBJ2-5, is GAGVSQSPSNKVTEKGKDVELRCDPISGHTALYWYRQSLGQGLEFLIYFQGNSAPDKSGLPSDRFSAERTGGSVSTLTIQRTQQEDSAVYLCASSFRWRRETQYFGPGTRLLVL.

This clonotype has a count of ten or more. V usage is TRBV12-3 or TRBV12-4 and J usage is TRBJ1-5, with D uncertain. This CDR3 has 14 amino acids. Deletions cut 1 base from V and 6 bases from J, with 10 bases between. The CDR3 coding sequence is TGTGCCAGCAGTTTAGAAGGATCGGGTCAGCCCCAGCATTTT. This codes for CASSLEGSGQPQHF.

The chain links TRBV7-6 to TRBJ2-3, with D tentatively TRBD2 (7 bases). Germline V gives CDR1 SGHVS, CDR2 FNYEAQ. V was pared by 5 bases and J by 1 base, with 22 bases between. The CDR3 runs to 18 residues. The CDR3 DNA sequence: TGTGCCAGCAGCCCAAGAGGGGGGGAATTTCGGGGCACAGATACGCAGTATTTT. This encodes CASSPRGGEFRGTDTQYF.

The rearrangement uses TRBV20-1 and TRBJ1-6; 9 bases match TRBD1. Germline-derived CDR1 and CDR2 are DFQATT and SNEGSKA (reference sequence). V was clipped by 1 base and J by 10 bases; unmatched bases: 8. The CDR3 totals 15 residues. For the CDR3, the DNA is TGCAGTGCTAGAGCATCCGAGACAGGGGGATCACCCCTCCACTTT. Translated: CSARASETGGSPLHF.

This clonotype appeared a few times. The chain carries TRBV7-8 and TRBJ1-4, with D perhaps matching TRBD1 (5 bases). The V gene's germline CDR1 is SGHVS and CDR2 FQNEAQ. V was shortened by 6 bases and J by 8 bases, with 19 bases between the two germline ends. The CDR3 length is 15 residues. Here the CDR3 DNA reads TGTGCCAGCAGTCCATGGGGGGGAGAGGGGGAAAAACTGTTTTTT. The encoded protein is CASSPWGGEGEKLFF.

This clonotype was observed a handful of times. In nucleotides, the CDR3 is TGTGCCAGCAGCCCCGGGGGGACCTTTAGCAATCAGCCCCAGCATTTT. It is translated as CASSPGGTFSNQPQHF. This sequence joins TRBV7-2 and TRBJ1-5, with D tentatively TRBD1 (5 bases). CDR3 length: 16 residues. Germline V gene lookup returns CDR1 SGHTA and CDR2 FQGNSA. Trimming removed 5 bases at V and 0 bases at J, with 14 bases between.

This clonotype was seen many times. This chain links TRBV7-3 with TRBJ2-2, with unresolved D. The germline V and J ends were trimmed by 5 bases and 7 bases, with 11 bases remaining between them. This CDR3 has 13 residues. Germline loops: CDR1 SGHTA, CDR2 FQGTGA. CDR3 amino acids: CASSHRASGELFF. The CDR3, as DNA: TGTGCCAGCAGCCACCGTGCGAGCGGGGAGCTGTTTTTT.

Notes on this clonotype: A much larger clone is a single base away; this may be a read error. The CDR3, as DNA: TGTGCCAGCAACTTATTCACCTCAGGAGGCACTGAAGCTTTCTTT. This sequence encodes CASNLFTSGGTEAFF. V usage is TRBV7-9 and J usage is TRBJ1-1; unclear D gene. The CDR3 is made up of 15 amino acids. Germline-derived CDR1 and CDR2 are SEHNR and FQNEAQ (reference sequence).

This clonotype occurred a few times. The chain joins TRBV4-2 to TRBJ2-1, with 8 bases matching TRBD2. CDR3 length equals 15 residues. The germline V gene has CDR1 LGHNA and CDR2 YNFKEQ. V shed 0 bases and J 10 bases; nucleotides not matched to a gene: 8. The CDR3 nucleotides are TGTGCCAGCAGCCAAGATCTCGGACTAGCCTTCGAGCAGTTCTTC. It translates to CASSQDLGLAFEQFF.

This clonotype has a count of ten or more. The chain carries TRBV2 and TRBJ1-6; D is unclear. The CDR3 contains 14 residues. V lost 6 bases, J lost 3 bases, and 9 bases lay in between. The germline V gene has CDR1 SNHLY and CDR2 FYNNEI. The DNA of the CDR3 is TGTGCCAGCAGACCCTCATTCTATAATTCACCCCTCCACTTT. Translating gives CASRPSFYNSPLHF.

This clonotype was observed a handful of times. The chain uses TRBV5-1 and TRBJ2-3, with 7 bases matching TRBD1. Unmatched junction bases numbered 8, after V lost 4 bases and J lost 0 bases. Germline V gene lookup returns CDR1 SGHRS and CDR2 YFSETQ. This CDR3 has 16 amino acids. CDR3 sequence (DNA): TGCGCCAGCAGCCTGGACAGGTCCGCTAGCACAGATACGCAGTATTTT. It translates to CASSLDRSASTDTQYF.

There are many counts of this clonotype. The V and J genes are TRBV7-6 and TRBJ1-6; possible D gene TRBD1, 6 bases. Germline V lookup: CDR1 SGHVS, CDR2 FNYEAQ. CDR3 length: 13 amino acids. Trimming pared 5 bases from V and 7 bases from J, leaving 9 bases between. The CDR3 reads CASSAGQNSPLHF. CDR3 nucleotide sequence: TGTGCCAGCAGCGCAGGACAGAATTCACCCCTCCACTTT.

This clonotype was found many times. The chain employs TRBV7-2 and TRBJ1-1, with 8 positions matching TRBD1. V lost 6 bases and J lost 1; bases outside the gene matches: 7. This CDR3 contains 15 residues. CDR1 and CDR2 from the germline V gene are SGHTA and FQGNSA. The CDR3 spells CASRLLGQGNTEAFF. As DNA, the CDR3 is TGTGCCAGCAGACTCCTTGGACAGGGGAACACTGAAGCTTTCTTT.

V usage is TRBV7-8 and J usage is TRBJ2-2; 7 bases fit TRBD1. Germline assignment: CDR1 SGHVS and CDR2 FQNEAQ. Trimming took 5 bases from V and 4 from J; bases not matched to a gene: 10. The CDR3 totals 16 residues. The CDR3 is CASSRQGWGPTGELFF. CDR3 DNA: TGTGCCAGCAGCAGACAGGGATGGGGGCCCACCGGGGAGCTGTTTTTT.

This clonotype was detected a few times. The V and J genes are TRBV6-6 and TRBJ1-5; 8 bases map to TRBD1. V trimming: 6 bases; J trimming: 5 bases; junction bases outside the gene matches: 9. Germline V CDR1 and CDR2: MNHNY, SVGAGI (reference sequence). This CDR3 region has 15 residues. The CDR3 nucleotides are TGTGCCAGCAGGGCCGGGACAGGTTTTTATCAGCCCCAGCATTTT. This sequence encodes CASRAGTGFYQPQHF.

This clonotype was seen a few times. The rearrangement links TRBV7-6 to TRBJ2-1; TRBD2 aligns across 9 bases. Trimming at V came to 5 bases and at J to 0 bases, leaving 2 bases not matched to a gene. This CDR3 contains 15 residues. CDR1 SGHVS and CDR2 FNYEAQ come from the germline V gene. The CDR3 reads CASSGSGSSYNEQFF. In DNA, the CDR3 is TGTGCCAGCAGCGGTAGCGGGAGCTCCTACAATGAGCAGTTCTTC.

V gene TRBV27 combines with J gene TRBJ2-3; D possibly corresponds to TRBD1 (6 bases). CDR1 and CDR2 from the germline V gene are MNHEY and SMNVEV (reference sequence). The CDR3 runs 16 residues. Trimming left V 4 bases short and J 3 bases short, with 17 bases between. The CDR3 spells CASSSAPGVLTDTQYF. CDR3 nucleotide sequence: TGTGCCAGCAGTTCAGCCCCAGGGGTATTAACAGATACGCAGTATTTT.

The rearrangement joins TRBV30 to TRBJ1-2; no reliable D call. Germline CDR1 and CDR2: GTSNPN and SVGIG (reference sequence). The CDR3 totals 14 residues. Trimming shortened V by 2 bases and J by 0 bases, and 10 bases separated the two germline ends. DNA of the CDR3: TGTGCCTGGAGTCCGGGGAGCCCTAACTATGGCTACACCTTC. Translation gives CAWSPGSPNYGYTF.

This chain joins TRBV5-1 and TRBJ1-1, with a tentative D call TRBD1 (5 bases). Germline CDR1 and CDR2: SGHRS and YFSETQ. V was trimmed by 5 bases and J by 1 base, leaving 15 bases between them. The CDR3 totals 15 residues. The DNA for the CDR3 is TGCGCCAGCAGGCGTACCGGGACGGAGAACACTGAAGCTTTCTTT. Its protein product is CASRRTGTENTEAFF.

The chain uses TRBV4-1 and TRBJ1-2; TRBD1 might be the D (6 bases). The V end lost 0 bases, the J end lost 4 bases, and 12 bases lay between the germline ends. This CDR3 comprises 15 residues. Germline CDR1 and CDR2: MGHRA and YSYEKL. For the CDR3, the DNA is TGCGCCAGCAGCCAAGAAGGCAGGGGTACCTATGGCTACACCTTC. As protein: CASSQEGRGTYGYTF.